The clone carrying this T cell receptor (beta chain) was observed a few times. The sample originates from a study of beta chain features in type 1 diabetes. Sequenced material consisted of expressed TCRB transcripts (all of the isolated RNA was reverse transcribed). The data were produced by immunoSEQ multiplex PCR, yet TCRdb's version contains in-frame clones alone and is incomplete. The sample holds under 950,000 clones, 15% to 20% seen once. Sequencing was performed on naive CD4+ T cells from blood. This TCR was recovered from a woman aged 18 to 35 in good health.

This CDR3 reads CASSFAGGFQETQYF. The CDR3 DNA follows: TGTGCCAGCAGCTTTGCGGGAGGTTTCCAAGAGACCCAGTACTTC. The chain employs TRBV7-2 and TRBJ2-5; 8 bases fit TRBD2. V trimming: 3 bases; J trimming: 1 base; junction bases outside the gene matches: 4. Germline V gene sequence: CDR1 SGHTA, CDR2 FQGNSA. The CDR3 is 15 amino acids.